This TCR beta chain originates from a study of blood T cell repertoires in COVID-19. For the study at large: Specimens from acute and convalescent COVID-19 originated in the United States, Italy and Spain.

As handled by the study authors: Reference gene primer amplification gave estimated nucleated cell counts. The method was immunoSEQ multiplex PCR; TCRdb's version includes in-frame clones alone and lacks a portion of them. Clonal size and the V and J genes are those of that table, whereas D and trimming came from the DNA. Of about 110,000 clones in the sample, about three quarters were seen once. This clone was observed a single time. Followed longitudinally, the Seattle patients had been enrolled during active infection. This CDR3 comprises 15 residues. V was cut by 2 bases and J by 0 bases, with 8 bases left in between. Germline V gene data show CDR1 as MNHEY and CDR2 as SMNVEV (reference sequence).

Sequenced material: peripheral blood. V usage is TRBV27 and J usage is TRBJ2-1; perhaps TRBD2 as D (6 bases). This sequence was found in a man at least 80 years old with COVID-19, enrolled during active disease. CDR3 in DNA: TGTGCCAGCAGTTTAGCGGGGACCTCCTACAATGAGCAGTTCTTC. Its translation: CASSLAGTSYNEQFF.